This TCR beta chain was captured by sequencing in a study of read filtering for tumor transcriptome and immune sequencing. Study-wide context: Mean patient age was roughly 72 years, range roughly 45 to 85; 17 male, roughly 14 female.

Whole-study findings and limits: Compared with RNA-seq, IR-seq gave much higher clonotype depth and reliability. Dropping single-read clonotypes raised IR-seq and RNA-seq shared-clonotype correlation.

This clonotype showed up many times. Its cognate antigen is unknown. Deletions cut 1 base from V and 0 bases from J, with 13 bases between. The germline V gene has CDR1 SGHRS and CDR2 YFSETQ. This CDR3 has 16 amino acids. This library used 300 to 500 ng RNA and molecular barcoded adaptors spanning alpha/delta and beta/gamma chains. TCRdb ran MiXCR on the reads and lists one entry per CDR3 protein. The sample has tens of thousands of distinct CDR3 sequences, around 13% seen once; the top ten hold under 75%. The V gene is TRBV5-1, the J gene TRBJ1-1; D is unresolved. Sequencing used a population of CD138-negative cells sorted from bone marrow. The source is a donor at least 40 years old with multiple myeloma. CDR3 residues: CASSLNGMRMNTEAFF. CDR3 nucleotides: TGCGCCAGCAGCTTGAATGGGATGAGGATGAACACTGAAGCTTTCTTT.